The rows below give T cell receptor beta chains drawn from one sample of a study of cytomegalovirus exposure and HLA in healthy donors. Using immunoSEQ multiplex PCR, the repertoire was profiled, and TCRdb retains in-frame clones only, with some absent. The sample carries about 150,000 clones, 65% to 85% recorded once. Specimen: PBMCs. These receptors were collected from a male donor in good health and CMV-seronegative. CDR3s include the opening cysteine and the closing phenylalanine or tryptophan. D genes are given only for firm matches. Clone size is not always given. Where it is, it says once, few, many or a class for expanded clones.

j_call: TRBJ1-6; v_call: TRBV6-5; clone_size: -; d_call: -; cdr3_nt: TGTGCCAGCACCCCTCGGGAGGGGCCAGATTCACCCCTCCACTTT; cdr3_aa: CASTPREGPDSPLHF
j_call: TRBJ2-1; v_call: TRBV29-1; clone_size: -; d_call: TRBD2; cdr3_nt: TGCAGCGTTAATAGCGGGAGGTACAATGAGCAGTTCTTC; cdr3_aa: CSVNSGRYNEQFF
j_call: TRBJ1-4; v_call: TRBV2; clone_size: -; d_call: -; cdr3_nt: TGTGCCAGCAGGGGGCAAGGGGTTCGACCGGAAAAACTGTTTTTT; cdr3_aa: CASRGQGVRPEKLFF
j_call: TRBJ2-7; v_call: TRBV18; clone_size: -; d_call: -; cdr3_nt: TGTGCCAGCTCAGCAATGGGGAGCGAGCAGTACTTC; cdr3_aa: CASSAMGSEQYF
j_call: TRBJ1-2; v_call: TRBV28; clone_size: -; d_call: -; cdr3_nt: TGTGCCAGCAGTTTAACGACACCCCTCTATGGCTACACCTTC; cdr3_aa: CASSLTTPLYGYTF
j_call: TRBJ1-5; v_call: TRBV27; clone_size: -; d_call: TRBD1; cdr3_nt: TGTGCCAGCTCCAGATCCGGGACAGGACTCAATCAGCCCCAGCATTTT; cdr3_aa: CASSRSGTGLNQPQHF
j_call: TRBJ2-1; v_call: TRBV4-1; clone_size: -; d_call: -; cdr3_nt: TGCGCCAGCAGCCAAGAGGGTTTTAAAGCGGTAAGCTCCTACAATGAGCAGTTCTTC; cdr3_aa: CASSQEGFKAVSSYNEQFF
j_call: TRBJ1-2; v_call: TRBV4-3; clone_size: -; d_call: TRBD1; cdr3_nt: TGCGCCAGCAGCCACGACAGGGTCTATGGCTACACCTTC; cdr3_aa: CASSHDRVYGYTF
j_call: TRBJ2-7; v_call: TRBV15; clone_size: -; d_call: -; cdr3_nt: TGTGCCACCAGCAGAGATCCTCAGAATTACGAGCAGTACTTC; cdr3_aa: CATSRDPQNYEQYF
j_call: TRBJ2-7; v_call: TRBV10-1; clone_size: -; d_call: TRBD1; cdr3_nt: TGCGCCAGCATTCCAGGCAGGGGGCGGGTTTACGAGCAGTACTTC; cdr3_aa: CASIPGRGRVYEQYF
j_call: TRBJ2-3; v_call: TRBV19; clone_size: -; d_call: TRBD2; cdr3_nt: TGTGCCAGTAGAAAGACTAGCGGGATAGATACGCAGTATTTT; cdr3_aa: CASRKTSGIDTQYF
j_call: TRBJ2-5; v_call: TRBV29-1; clone_size: -; d_call: -; cdr3_nt: TGCAGCGTTCTTTTAGGGGACAAACGCGACTTC; cdr3_aa: CSVLLGDKRDF
j_call: TRBJ1-5; v_call: TRBV4-3; clone_size: -; d_call: TRBD1; cdr3_nt: TGCGCCAGCAGCCAGGGGACAGGGGACTATCAGCCCCAGCATTTT; cdr3_aa: CASSQGTGDYQPQHF
j_call: TRBJ2-2; v_call: TRBV5-1; clone_size: -; d_call: TRBD1; cdr3_nt: TGCGCCAGCAGCTCTACAGGGGTCCACACCGGGGAGCTGTTTTTT; cdr3_aa: CASSSTGVHTGELFF
j_call: TRBJ2-7; v_call: TRBV10-1; clone_size: once; d_call: -; cdr3_nt: TGCGCCAGCAGTGAGAACGGCCAGGGCTCCTACGAGCAGTACTTC; cdr3_aa: CASSENGQGSYEQYF
j_call: TRBJ2-5; v_call: TRBV7-9; clone_size: -; d_call: -; cdr3_nt: TGTGCCAGCAGCCTACGACGGGACCAAGAGACCCAGTACTTC; cdr3_aa: CASSLRRDQETQYF
j_call: TRBJ1-1; v_call: TRBV14; clone_size: -; d_call: -; cdr3_nt: TGTGCCAGCAGCCCACTGAGGACTGGTGAAGCTTTCTTT; cdr3_aa: CASSPLRTGEAFF
j_call: TRBJ1-2; v_call: TRBV4-2; clone_size: -; d_call: -; cdr3_nt: TGTGCCAGCAGCCAAGAGGTCAGTACTAACTATGGCTACCCCTTC; cdr3_aa: CASSQEVSTNYGYPF
j_call: TRBJ2-7; v_call: TRBV29-1; clone_size: -; d_call: TRBD1; cdr3_nt: TGCAGCGTTGTCGAGACAGGACAGGGTGGGCAGTACTTC; cdr3_aa: CSVVETGQGGQYF
j_call: TRBJ2-1; v_call: TRBV7-2; clone_size: -; d_call: TRBD1; cdr3_nt: TGTGCCAGCAGCTTAGCTGTCGCAGGGGGCTACAATGAGCAGTTCTTC; cdr3_aa: CASSLAVAGGYNEQFF
j_call: TRBJ1-1; v_call: TRBV28; clone_size: -; d_call: TRBD1; cdr3_nt: TGTGCCAGCAGTGTTCTCGGGGGACAGGGGAACACTGAAGCTTTCTTT; cdr3_aa: CASSVLGGQGNTEAFF
j_call: TRBJ2-1; v_call: TRBV28; clone_size: -; d_call: TRBD2; cdr3_nt: TGTGCCAGCAGTCTACCATCGGGGACTAGCGGGTACAATGAGCAGTTCTTC; cdr3_aa: CASSLPSGTSGYNEQFF
j_call: TRBJ2-5; v_call: TRBV5-1; clone_size: once; d_call: TRBD2; cdr3_nt: TGCGCCAGCAGCCCAGGACTAGCGGGGGTACTCCAAGAGACCCAGTACTTC; cdr3_aa: CASSPGLAGVLQETQYF
j_call: TRBJ2-3; v_call: TRBV5-6; clone_size: -; d_call: -; cdr3_nt: TGTGCCAGCAGCCTAGGGACTGCAGATACGCAGTATTTT; cdr3_aa: CASSLGTADTQYF
j_call: TRBJ2-3; v_call: TRBV7-9; clone_size: -; d_call: TRBD1; cdr3_nt: TGTGCCAGCAGCATAGGGACAGGGCCAGATACGCAGTATTTT; cdr3_aa: CASSIGTGPDTQYF
j_call: TRBJ2-4; v_call: TRBV28; clone_size: -; d_call: -; cdr3_nt: TGTGCCAGCAGTTTCCCCCCCGACATTCAGTACTTC; cdr3_aa: CASSFPPDIQYF
j_call: TRBJ2-1; v_call: TRBV6-5; clone_size: -; d_call: -; cdr3_nt: TGTGCCAGCAGTTACGGTCGGGGGAGCAATGAGCAGTTCTTC; cdr3_aa: CASSYGRGSNEQFF